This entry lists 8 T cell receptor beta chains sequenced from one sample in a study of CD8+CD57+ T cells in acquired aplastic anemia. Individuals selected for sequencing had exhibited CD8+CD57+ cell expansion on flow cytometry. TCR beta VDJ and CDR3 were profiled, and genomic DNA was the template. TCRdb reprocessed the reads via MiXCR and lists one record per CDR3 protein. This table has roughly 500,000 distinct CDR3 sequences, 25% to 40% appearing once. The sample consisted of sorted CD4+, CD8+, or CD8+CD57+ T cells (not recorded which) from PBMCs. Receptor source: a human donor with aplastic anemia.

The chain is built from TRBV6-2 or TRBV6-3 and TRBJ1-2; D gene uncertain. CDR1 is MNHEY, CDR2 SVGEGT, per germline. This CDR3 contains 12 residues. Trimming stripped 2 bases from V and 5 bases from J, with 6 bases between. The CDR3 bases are TGTGCCAGCAGTTACGGGATTTATGGCTACACCTTC. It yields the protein CASSYGIYGYTF.

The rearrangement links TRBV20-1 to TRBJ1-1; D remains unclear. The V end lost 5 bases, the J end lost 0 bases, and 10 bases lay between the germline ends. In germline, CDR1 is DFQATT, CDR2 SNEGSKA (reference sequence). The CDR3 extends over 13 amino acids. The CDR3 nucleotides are TGCAGTGCTCAATCACTCATGAACACTGAAGCTTTCTTT. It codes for CSAQSLMNTEAFF.

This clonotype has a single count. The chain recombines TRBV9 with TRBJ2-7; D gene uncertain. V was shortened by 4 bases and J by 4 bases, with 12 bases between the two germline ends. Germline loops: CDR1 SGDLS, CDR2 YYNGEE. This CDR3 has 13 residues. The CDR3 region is CASSQDRPYEQYF. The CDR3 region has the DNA TGTGCCAGCAGCCAGGACCGGCCTTACGAGCAGTACTTC.

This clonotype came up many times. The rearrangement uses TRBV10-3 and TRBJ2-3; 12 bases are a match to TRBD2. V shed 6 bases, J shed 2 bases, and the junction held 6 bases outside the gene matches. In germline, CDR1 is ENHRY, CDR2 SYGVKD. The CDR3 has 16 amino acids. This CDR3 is CAISRGLAGYTDTQYF. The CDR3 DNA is TGTGCCATCAGCCGAGGACTAGCGGGGTACACAGATACGCAGTATTTT.

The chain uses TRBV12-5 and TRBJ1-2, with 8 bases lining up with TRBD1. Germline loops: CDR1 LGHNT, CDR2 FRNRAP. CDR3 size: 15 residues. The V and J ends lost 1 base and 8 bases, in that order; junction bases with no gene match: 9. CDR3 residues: CASGLGTGSVRGYTF. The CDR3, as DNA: TGTGCTAGTGGTTTGGGGACAGGGTCTGTAAGGGGCTACACCTTC.

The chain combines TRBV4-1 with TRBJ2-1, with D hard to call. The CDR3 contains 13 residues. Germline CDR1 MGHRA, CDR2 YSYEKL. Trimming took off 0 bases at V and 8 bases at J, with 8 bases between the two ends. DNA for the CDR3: TGCGCCAGCAGCCAAGATCTTAGGGATGAGCAGTTCTTC. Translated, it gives CASSQDLRDEQFF.

The chain's CDR3 is CARDPGGPGETQYF. The CDR3 DNA sequence: TGTGCTAGAGATCCGGGAGGGCCCGGGGAGACCCAGTACTTC. V and J are TRBV2 and TRBJ2-5; 8 bases are shared with TRBD2. This CDR3 contains 14 residues. CDR1 SNHLY and CDR2 FYNNEI come from the germline V gene.

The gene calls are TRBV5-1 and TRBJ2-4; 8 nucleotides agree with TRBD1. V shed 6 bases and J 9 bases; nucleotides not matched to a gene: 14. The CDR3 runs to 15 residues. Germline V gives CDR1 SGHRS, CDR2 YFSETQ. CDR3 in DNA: TGCGCCAGCAAAATAGGTTTCGGGACAGGCGGCATTCAGTACTTC. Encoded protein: CASKIGFGTGGIQYF.